The 16 T cell receptor beta chains listed next were all sequenced from one sample in a study of T cell responses to AZD1222 COVID-19 vaccine. TCRdb's table, derived via immunoSEQ multiplex PCR, lists solely in-frame clones and lacks some. The sample lists tens of thousands of clones, more than 90% occurring once. Sample: peripheral blood, taken on day 0 of AZD1222 vaccination. The receptors derive from an adult in good health.

The rearrangement joins TRBV5-6 to TRBJ1-5; D gene uncertain. The V gene's germline CDR1 is SGHDT and CDR2 YYEEEE. The CDR3 covers 13 residues. V shed 1 base and J shed 7 bases, with 9 bases lying between them. CDR3 sequence (DNA): TGTGCCAGCAGCTTGTCGGGGAGGCAGCCCCAGCATTTT. Residues: CASSLSGRQPQHF.

The chain couples TRBV9 to TRBJ2-7; a possible D gene is TRBD1 (5 bases). There are 13 residues in the CDR3. Germline assignment: CDR1 SGDLS and CDR2 YYNGEE. V was trimmed by 4 bases and J by 4 bases, leaving 12 bases between them. CDR3 sequence: CASSLGAAYEQYF. CDR3 in DNA: TGTGCCAGCAGCCTAGGGGCAGCATACGAGCAGTACTTC.

The rearrangement links TRBV6-5 to TRBJ2-3; a possible D gene is TRBD2 (5 bases). This CDR3 comprises 15 residues. The V gene lost 6 bases and the J gene lost 7 bases, with 20 bases spanning the gap. Germline CDR1 reads MNHEY; CDR2 reads SVGAGI. CDR3 coding DNA: TGTGCCAGCAGCCAGAACCCACAGCGGAGACATACGCAGTATTTT. It codes for CASSQNPQRRHTQYF.

V is TRBV11-3 and J is TRBJ1-2; TRBD1 matches at 7 bases. This CDR3 spans 14 amino acids. Germline CDR1 and CDR2: SGHNT and YENEEA. V lost 5 bases, J lost 1 base, and 4 bases stayed unmatched. The CDR3 loop reads CASSTGDLNYGYTF. The CDR3 DNA reads TGTGCCAGCAGCACAGGGGATCTTAACTATGGCTACACCTTC.

The chain recombines TRBV9 with TRBJ2-3; no clear D gene. From germline, CDR1 is SGDLS and CDR2 YYNGEE. V was shortened by 3 bases and J by 0 bases, with 5 bases between the two germline ends. The CDR3 spans 13 residues. This CDR3 reads CASSAPSTDTQYF. The DNA of the CDR3 is TGTGCCAGCAGCGCGCCAAGCACAGATACGCAGTATTTT.

Here the CDR3 DNA reads TGTGCCAGCAGTGACCAGTCTCAGCCCCAGCATTTT. It translates to CASSDQSQPQHF. V is TRBV2 and J is TRBJ1-5, with D unclear. Germline CDR1 and CDR2: SNHLY and FYNNEI. V was cut by 3 bases and J by 6 bases, with 6 bases left in between. The CDR3 sequence is 12 residues long.

This chain links TRBV5-1 with TRBJ2-1; possibly TRBD1 for D (6 bases). V lost 4 bases to trimming and J lost 8 bases, with 22 bases between them. The CDR3 runs 16 residues. From germline, CDR1 is SGHRS and CDR2 YFSETQ. CDR3 region: CASSLSTGSGMDEQFF. The CDR3 nucleotides are TGCGCCAGCAGCCTATCAACAGGGTCCGGAATGGATGAGCAGTTCTTC.

The chain carries TRBV5-1 and TRBJ1-1; D not certain. With 3 bases removed from V and 0 bases from J, the gap between germline ends came to 9 bases. Germline V lookup: CDR1 SGHRS, CDR2 YFSETQ. There are 14 residues in the CDR3. CDR3 region: CASSSGMVNTEAFF. CDR3 sequence (DNA): TGCGCCAGCAGCTCGGGGATGGTGAACACTGAAGCTTTCTTT.

The chain uses TRBV6-2 or TRBV6-3 and TRBJ2-1; 11 bases align to TRBD2. The germline gives CDR1 MNHEY, CDR2 SVGEGT. The V and J ends lost 5 bases and 8 bases, in that order; junction bases with no gene match: 11. This CDR3 has 16 amino acids. The DNA for the CDR3 is TGTGCCAGCAGTACCGGCCGACTAGCGGGGACAGATGAGCAGTTCTTC. Its translation: CASSTGRLAGTDEQFF.

The V gene is TRBV6-5, the J gene TRBJ1-5; D perhaps matches TRBD1 (5 bases). The V gene lost 8 bases and the J gene lost 7 bases, with 15 bases spanning the gap. CDR3 size: 13 residues. CDR1 and CDR2 from the germline V gene are MNHEY and SVGAGI. The CDR3 DNA sequence: TGTGCCAGCGGCAGGGATCTTCGACAGCCCCAGCATTTT. It yields the protein CASGRDLRQPQHF.

This sequence joins TRBV3-1 (or the pseudogene TRBV3-2) and TRBJ2-1; TRBD2 might be the D (6 bases). V lost 2 bases to trimming and J lost 13 bases, with 15 bases between them. The CDR3 spans 13 residues. Looked up from germline, CDR1 is LGHDT and CDR2 is YNNKEL (reference sequence). Here the CDR3 reads CASSQITGEAQFF. CDR3 bases: TGTGCCAGCAGCCAAATTACGGGGGAGGCCCAGTTCTTC.

This chain uses TRBV6-5 with TRBJ1-1, with D maybe TRBD1 (5 bases). CDR1 and CDR2 from the germline V gene are MNHEY and SVGAGI. V lost 1 base and J lost 5, with 11 bases in between. CDR3 size: 14 residues. As DNA, the CDR3 is TGTGCCAGCAGTTACTACGGCAGGGTAACTGAAGCTTTCTTT. Translated, it gives CASSYYGRVTEAFF.

The V call is TRBV7-2, the J call TRBJ2-1; 12 bases agree with TRBD1. J gave up 7 bases and V 5 bases, and 6 bases lay outside the gene matches. The CDR3 has 15 residues. Germline V gene data show CDR1 as SGHTA and CDR2 as FQGNSA. The CDR3, as DNA: TGTGCCAGCAGCCAGGGACAGGGGGCGCGAAATGAGCAGTTCTTC. This codes for CASSQGQGARNEQFF.

This clone was seen a single time. The V and J genes are TRBV2 and TRBJ2-1; D is tentatively TRBD1 or TRBD2 (6 bases each). Germline assignment: CDR1 SNHLY and CDR2 FYNNEI. The CDR3 consists of 15 residues. Between the trimmed V and J ends, which lost 7 bases and 0 bases, there was a span of 13 bases. The CDR3 loop reads CASTQGGSSYNEQFF. The CDR3 DNA reads TGTGCCAGCACCCAAGGGGGGAGCTCCTACAATGAGCAGTTCTTC.

There are a few counts of this clone. The CDR3 is CASSLFGQGAGGANVLTF. The CDR3 nucleotides read TGTGCCAGCAGCCTTTTCGGACAGGGGGCCGGTGGGGCCAACGTCCTGACTTTC. The chain joins TRBV4-2 to TRBJ2-6; 11 positions agree with TRBD1. The CDR3 loop spans 18 amino acids. The trim removed 4 bases at V and 3 bases at J, leaving 8 bases unmatched. Germline loops: CDR1 LGHNA, CDR2 YNFKEQ.

V is TRBV27 and J is TRBJ2-3; D possibly corresponds to TRBD2 (5 bases). Germline CDR1 and CDR2: MNHEY and SMNVEV (reference sequence). The CDR3 has 15 amino acids. Trimming cost V 4 bases and J 5 bases, with 16 bases left between them. As DNA, the CDR3 is TGTGCCAGCAGTTGGGGTACTAGAGGTGGAGATACGCAGTATTTT. Amino acids: CASSWGTRGGDTQYF.